The rows below give T cell receptor beta chains drawn from one sample of a study of cytomegalovirus exposure and HLA in healthy donors. Clones were read by immunoSEQ multiplex PCR, and TCRdb kept only the in-frame ones, dropping some. The sample shows fewer than 150,000 clones, around 76% of them seen only once. The source material was PBMCs. The receptors here all came from a man younger than 30 in good health and CMV-seronegative. CDR3s include the opening cysteine and the closing phenylalanine or tryptophan. A D gene is named only where the DNA matches it firmly. Clone size is shown for a subset of rows, as once, few, many or a class of expanded clone.

J gene: TRBJ1-1
clone size: .
V gene: TRBV7-8
D gene: .
CDR3 DNA: TGTGCCAGCAGCGCCCTGAGGGGAGGGGACGCTGAAGCTTTCTTT
CDR3 protein: CASSALRGGDAEAFF

J gene: TRBJ2-1
clone size: .
V gene: TRBV28
D gene: .
CDR3 DNA: TGTGCCAGCAGCAACTCCGCATCCCAACGGTTCTACAATGAGCAGTTCTTC
CDR3 protein: CASSNSASQRFYNEQFF

J gene: TRBJ2-2
clone size: .
V gene: TRBV28
D gene: TRBD2
CDR3 DNA: TGTGCCAGCAGTTCCTGGGAGGGGAGGACCGGGGAGCTGTTTTTT
CDR3 protein: CASSSWEGRTGELFF

J gene: TRBJ2-3
clone size: .
V gene: TRBV6-4
D gene: .
CDR3 DNA: TGTGCCAGCACCGCAGGAGGAGCCTCACCCACAGATACGCAGTATTTT
CDR3 protein: CASTAGGASPTDTQYF

J gene: TRBJ1-1
clone size: .
V gene: TRBV18
D gene: .
CDR3 DNA: TGTGCCAGCTCACTGCAGGGTTTGAACACTGAAGCTTTCTTT
CDR3 protein: CASSLQGLNTEAFF

J gene: TRBJ2-6
clone size: few
V gene: TRBV7-2
D gene: .
CDR3 DNA: TGTGCCAGCAGCCCTAAGGCGGGATCTGGGGCCAACGTCCTGACTTTC
CDR3 protein: CASSPKAGSGANVLTF

J gene: TRBJ2-5
clone size: .
V gene: TRBV11-2
D gene: .
CDR3 DNA: TGTGCCAGCAGTCAGGGTTGGGAGACCCAGTACTTC
CDR3 protein: CASSQGWETQYF

J gene: TRBJ2-6
clone size: .
V gene: TRBV9
D gene: TRBD1
CDR3 DNA: TGTGCCAGCATAGGGACAGGGATATCCCCCGTCCTGACTTTC
CDR3 protein: CASIGTGISPVLTF

J gene: TRBJ2-7
clone size: .
V gene: TRBV19
D gene: .
CDR3 DNA: TGTGCCACCGCACCGGCGGCAGGGGGGTTCTACGAGCAGTACTTC
CDR3 protein: CATAPAAGGFYEQYF

J gene: TRBJ1-2
clone size: .
V gene: TRBV6-5
D gene: TRBD1
CDR3 DNA: TGTGCCAGCAGTTACTCGAGGACAGGAGCGTACTACACCTTC
CDR3 protein: CASSYSRTGAYYTF

J gene: TRBJ1-1
clone size: .
V gene: TRBV11-1
D gene: .
CDR3 DNA: TGTGCCAGCAGCAAGTCAGGTCGCCGGCGGGCAGCCATGAACACTGAAGCTTTCTTT
CDR3 protein: CASSKSGRRRAAMNTEAFF

J gene: TRBJ2-1
clone size: once
V gene: TRBV6-1
D gene: TRBD1
CDR3 DNA: TGTGCCAGCATGAAGGACAGGGCTTTTGGCAATGAGCAGTTCTTC
CDR3 protein: CASMKDRAFGNEQFF

J gene: TRBJ2-5
clone size: .
V gene: TRBV9
D gene: TRBD1
CDR3 DNA: TGTGCCAGCAGCGCTGGGACAGGGCCAGAGACCCAGTACTTC
CDR3 protein: CASSAGTGPETQYF

J gene: TRBJ2-1
clone size: .
V gene: TRBV18
D gene: .
CDR3 DNA: TGTGCCAGCTCACCAAAGAGGAATGAGCAGTTCTTC
CDR3 protein: CASSPKRNEQFF

J gene: TRBJ1-4
clone size: .
V gene: TRBV7-9
D gene: TRBD1
CDR3 DNA: TGTGCCAGCAGCCAGAACAGGGGCCCAAGTGAAAAACTGTTTTTT
CDR3 protein: CASSQNRGPSEKLFF

J gene: TRBJ2-5
clone size: .
V gene: TRBV18
D gene: .
CDR3 DNA: TGTGCCAGCTCACCGCCCTCGGACAGAGAGACCCAGTACTTC
CDR3 protein: CASSPPSDRETQYF

J gene: TRBJ1-1
clone size: .
V gene: TRBV2
D gene: .
CDR3 DNA: TGTGCCAGCAACAGATGGGGGGACACTGAAGCTTTCTTT
CDR3 protein: CASNRWGDTEAFF

J gene: TRBJ1-4
clone size: .
V gene: TRBV5-5
D gene: TRBD1
CDR3 DNA: TGTGCCAGCAGCTGGGGGGACAGAGGGGGTAATGAAAAACTGTTTTTT
CDR3 protein: CASSWGDRGGNEKLFF

J gene: TRBJ2-1
clone size: .
V gene: TRBV10-3
D gene: TRBD1
CDR3 DNA: TGTGCCATCAGTGAGAGTCAGGGGGAATACAATGAGCAGTTCTTC
CDR3 protein: CAISESQGEYNEQFF

J gene: TRBJ2-7
clone size: .
V gene: TRBV5-4
D gene: .
CDR3 DNA: TGTGCCAGCAGCTTGTCAACAGATCCGACCCCCTACGAGCAGTACTTC
CDR3 protein: CASSLSTDPTPYEQYF

J gene: TRBJ1-2
clone size: .
V gene: TRBV7-2
D gene: .
CDR3 DNA: TGTGCCAGCAGCTTAGGGCTCAACTATGGCTACACCTTC
CDR3 protein: CASSLGLNYGYTF

J gene: TRBJ2-1
clone size: .
V gene: TRBV7-6
D gene: .
CDR3 DNA: TGTGCCAGCAGTTCGCTCGACAGCTCCTACAATGAGCAGTTCTTC
CDR3 protein: CASSSLDSSYNEQFF

J gene: TRBJ2-3
clone size: .
V gene: TRBV6-4
D gene: TRBD2
CDR3 DNA: TGTGCCAGCAGTGAGGTAGCGGGGAGCACAGATACGCAGTATTTT
CDR3 protein: CASSEVAGSTDTQYF

J gene: TRBJ1-5
clone size: .
V gene: TRBV30
D gene: .
CDR3 DNA: TGTGCCTGGAGTGTCGGCAGGGTGGATCTTTGGATAAGCAATCAGCCCCAGCATTTT
CDR3 protein: CAWSVGRVDLWISNQPQHF

J gene: TRBJ2-3
clone size: .
V gene: TRBV5-1
D gene: TRBD2
CDR3 DNA: TGCGCCAGCAGCGGGGGACTAGCGGGGGTTACCTCCACAGATACGCAGTATTTT
CDR3 protein: CASSGGLAGVTSTDTQYF

J gene: TRBJ2-1
clone size: .
V gene: TRBV10-2
D gene: TRBD2
CDR3 DNA: TGCGCCAGCAGTGAGTCGAAGCTGGTACGGCGAGCGGGGGGCACCAGGGATGAGCAGTTCTTC
CDR3 protein: CASSESKLVRRAGGTRDEQFF

J gene: TRBJ1-1
clone size: few
V gene: TRBV7-3
D gene: TRBD1
CDR3 DNA: TGTGCCAGCAGCTTGACAGGGTCAGTCACTGAAGCTTTCTTT
CDR3 protein: CASSLTGSVTEAFF

J gene: TRBJ1-5
clone size: .
V gene: TRBV13
D gene: .
CDR3 DNA: TGTGCCAGCAGCTCGAACAGGGAAGGGGATCAGCCCCAGCATTTT
CDR3 protein: CASSSNREGDQPQHF

J gene: TRBJ2-7
clone size: .
V gene: TRBV2
D gene: .
CDR3 DNA: TGTGCCAGCAGACCCAGAACCGCCTACGAGCAGTACTTC
CDR3 protein: CASRPRTAYEQYF

J gene: TRBJ1-2
clone size: .
V gene: TRBV7-2
D gene: TRBD1
CDR3 DNA: TGTGCCAGCAGCTTTGACACCGGGACAGTTGATGGCTACACCTTC
CDR3 protein: CASSFDTGTVDGYTF

J gene: TRBJ2-4
clone size: once
V gene: TRBV5-6
D gene: .
CDR3 DNA: TGTGCCAGCAGCTTACCAGGCGAAGCCAAAAACATTCAGTACTTC
CDR3 protein: CASSLPGEAKNIQYF

J gene: TRBJ1-1
clone size: .
V gene: TRBV19
D gene: .
CDR3 DNA: TGTGCCAGTAGTATCCGGGGGGAGAACACTGAAGCTTTCTTT
CDR3 protein: CASSIRGENTEAFF

J gene: TRBJ2-3
clone size: .
V gene: TRBV15
D gene: .
CDR3 DNA: TGTGCCACCAGCAGAGTTCTAGTAAGCACAGATACGCAGTATTTT
CDR3 protein: CATSRVLVSTDTQYF

J gene: TRBJ2-3
clone size: .
V gene: TRBV6-1
D gene: TRBD2
CDR3 DNA: TGTGCCAGCAGTGCAAGGACTAGCGGGAGCACAGATACGCAGTATTTT
CDR3 protein: CASSARTSGSTDTQYF

J gene: TRBJ2-1
clone size: .
V gene: TRBV10-1
D gene: TRBD2
CDR3 DNA: TGCGCCAGCAGTGATCCCTCGGCTAGCGGGAGGTTACATGAGCAGTTCTTC
CDR3 protein: CASSDPSASGRLHEQFF

J gene: TRBJ1-1
clone size: .
V gene: TRBV6-5
D gene: .
CDR3 DNA: TGTGCCAGCAGTTATATGTTCGTCGGGGATTTCACTGAAGCTTTCTTT
CDR3 protein: CASSYMFVGDFTEAFF

J gene: TRBJ2-7
clone size: .
V gene: TRBV5-4
D gene: .
CDR3 DNA: TGTGCCAGCAGCTTGGTCGCGGGGCCTTACGAGCAGTACTTC
CDR3 protein: CASSLVAGPYEQYF

J gene: TRBJ1-3
clone size: few
V gene: TRBV18
D gene: .
CDR3 DNA: TGTGCCAGCTCACGAGGAGGGAATCCTGGAAACACCATATATTTT
CDR3 protein: CASSRGGNPGNTIYF

J gene: TRBJ1-6
clone size: .
V gene: TRBV27
D gene: .
CDR3 DNA: TGTGCCAGCAGTTTATACGGGGGGTCCTATAATTCACCCCTCCACTTT
CDR3 protein: CASSLYGGSYNSPLHF

J gene: TRBJ2-4
clone size: .
V gene: TRBV12-5
D gene: .
CDR3 DNA: TGTGCTAGTGGTTTGGGGACCGAGGGCATTCAGTACTTC
CDR3 protein: CASGLGTEGIQYF